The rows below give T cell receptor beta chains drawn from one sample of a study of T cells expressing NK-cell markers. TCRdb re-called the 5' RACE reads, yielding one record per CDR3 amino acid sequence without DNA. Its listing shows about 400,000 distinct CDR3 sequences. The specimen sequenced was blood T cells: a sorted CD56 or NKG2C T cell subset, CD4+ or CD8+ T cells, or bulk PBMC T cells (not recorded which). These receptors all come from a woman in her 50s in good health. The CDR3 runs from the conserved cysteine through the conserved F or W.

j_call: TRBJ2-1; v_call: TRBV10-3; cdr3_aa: CAITGTWGSSYNEQFF
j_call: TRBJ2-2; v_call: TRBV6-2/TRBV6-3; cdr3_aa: CASSPGTSGRPSNTGELFF
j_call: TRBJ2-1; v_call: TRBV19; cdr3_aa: CASSIDPGMNEQFF
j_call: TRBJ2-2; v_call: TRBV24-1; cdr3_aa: CATSAGGGTGELFF
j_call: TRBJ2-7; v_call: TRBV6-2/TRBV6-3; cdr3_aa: CASSFDTYEQYF
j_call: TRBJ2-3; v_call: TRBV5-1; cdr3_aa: CASSLATATDTQYF
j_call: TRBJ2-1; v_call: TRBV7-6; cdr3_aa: CASSSQPGTSGNEQFF
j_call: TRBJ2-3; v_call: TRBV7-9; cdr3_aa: CASSSRQLTDTQYF
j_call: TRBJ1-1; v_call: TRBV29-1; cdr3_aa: CSVLTGGNTEAFF
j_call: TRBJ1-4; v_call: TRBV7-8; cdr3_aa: CASSRTPLPAGEKLFF
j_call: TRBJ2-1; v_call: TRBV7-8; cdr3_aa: CASSLRRDQRRAFF
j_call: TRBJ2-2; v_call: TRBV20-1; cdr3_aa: CSASRGRRGELFF
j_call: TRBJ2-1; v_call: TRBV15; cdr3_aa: CATSRGRTSGIRSYNEQFF
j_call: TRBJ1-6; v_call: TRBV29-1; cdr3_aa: CSVESRTNSPLHF
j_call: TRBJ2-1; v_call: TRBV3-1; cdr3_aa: CASSQGLAGLSSYNEQFF
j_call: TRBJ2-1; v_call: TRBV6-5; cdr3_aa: CASSFYRASPYNEQFF
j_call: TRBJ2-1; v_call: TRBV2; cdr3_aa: CASSPQASSYNEQFF
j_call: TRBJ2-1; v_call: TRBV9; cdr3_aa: CASSVVAGQQFF
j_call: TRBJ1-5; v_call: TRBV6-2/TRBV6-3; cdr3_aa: CASSFDRGSNQPQHF
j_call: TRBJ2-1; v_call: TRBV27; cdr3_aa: CASPVFGKYNEQFF
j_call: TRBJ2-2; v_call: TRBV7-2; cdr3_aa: CASSQTSGSFTGELFF
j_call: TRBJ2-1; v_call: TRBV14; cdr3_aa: CASSQGGMSSYNEQFF
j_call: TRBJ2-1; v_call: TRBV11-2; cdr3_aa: CASSLGRGRDSYNEQFF
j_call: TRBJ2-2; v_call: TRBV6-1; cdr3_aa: CASSTGPSGELFF
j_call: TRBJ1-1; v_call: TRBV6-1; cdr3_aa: CASSRQVRTEAFF
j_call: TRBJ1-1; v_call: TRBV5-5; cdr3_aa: CASSSGTGVMAFF
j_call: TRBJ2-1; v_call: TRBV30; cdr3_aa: CAWSDLAEYNEQFF
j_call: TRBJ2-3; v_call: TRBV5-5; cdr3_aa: CASSPRLAGEDTQYF
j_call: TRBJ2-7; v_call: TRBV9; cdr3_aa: CASSVREDRGHEFEQYF
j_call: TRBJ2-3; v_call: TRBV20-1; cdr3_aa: CSATDRVADTQYF
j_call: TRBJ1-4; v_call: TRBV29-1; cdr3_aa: CSAGPTNEKLFF
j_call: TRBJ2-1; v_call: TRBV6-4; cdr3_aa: CASSESLAANNEQFF
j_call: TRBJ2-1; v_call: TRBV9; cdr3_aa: CASSPRTSSDNEQFF
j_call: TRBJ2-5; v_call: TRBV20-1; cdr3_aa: CSASRFNTRAQETQYF
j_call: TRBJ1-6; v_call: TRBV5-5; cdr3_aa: CASSLNNSPLHF
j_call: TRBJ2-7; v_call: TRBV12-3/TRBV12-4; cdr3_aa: CASSRDWSYEQYF
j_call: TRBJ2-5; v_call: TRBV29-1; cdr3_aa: CSVAQGQETQYF
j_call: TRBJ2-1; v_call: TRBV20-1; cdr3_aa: CSASLDRGNEQFF
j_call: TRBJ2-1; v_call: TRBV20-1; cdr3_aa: CSASQTSGRLNEQFF
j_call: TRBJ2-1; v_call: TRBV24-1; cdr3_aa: CATQRGQFNEQFF
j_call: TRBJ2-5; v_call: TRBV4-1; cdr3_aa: CASRPLAAPGTQYF
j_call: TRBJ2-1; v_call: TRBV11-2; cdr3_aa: CASSPQRGWNEQFF
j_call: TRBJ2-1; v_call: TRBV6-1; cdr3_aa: CATSWGLAVNEQFF